This T cell receptor (beta chain) was sequenced during a study of blood T cell repertoires in COVID-19. Using immunoSEQ multiplex PCR, the repertoire was profiled, and TCRdb retains in-frame clones only, with some absent. The sample includes some 110,000 clones, 60% to 80% seen only once; the top ten take 0.9%. The germline CDR1 and CDR2 sequences are SGDLS and YYNGEE. V dropped 0 bases and J dropped 7; count of bases not matched to a gene: 3. The CDR3 loop spans 13 amino acids. As concerns this clone: The same CDR3 arises from other DNA sequences in this sample as well.

What was sequenced was peripheral blood. The V and J genes are TRBV9 and TRBJ1-2; 7 positions match TRBD1. This clonotype originated in a human donor with acute or convalescent COVID-19. The donor label of this sample is uncertain. The CDR3 DNA sequence: TGTGCCAGCAGCGTAGACAGGGGATTTGGCTACACCTTC. Its translation is CASSVDRGFGYTF.